The following is a T cell receptor (beta chain) sequence with its context. The sample belongs to a study of control samples from healthy donors and cancer patients. Germline CDR1 is MNHNY and CDR2 is SVGAGI (reference sequence). This CDR3 spans 14 amino acids. V dropped 4 bases and J dropped 4 bases, with 11 bases sitting between them. Clones were read by immunoSEQ multiplex PCR, and TCRdb kept only the in-frame ones, dropping some. Found here are 200,000 or so clones, around 94% of them singletons; the top ten hold approximately 1.5%. The sample comprised blood. The TCR was taken from a man aged 45-60 years in good health. J is TRBJ1-3 and V is TRBV6-6; no reliable D call. CDR3 in amino acids: CASSSNQQGNTIYF. CDR3 DNA: TGTGCCAGCAGTTCTAACCAACAGGGAAACACCATATATTTT.